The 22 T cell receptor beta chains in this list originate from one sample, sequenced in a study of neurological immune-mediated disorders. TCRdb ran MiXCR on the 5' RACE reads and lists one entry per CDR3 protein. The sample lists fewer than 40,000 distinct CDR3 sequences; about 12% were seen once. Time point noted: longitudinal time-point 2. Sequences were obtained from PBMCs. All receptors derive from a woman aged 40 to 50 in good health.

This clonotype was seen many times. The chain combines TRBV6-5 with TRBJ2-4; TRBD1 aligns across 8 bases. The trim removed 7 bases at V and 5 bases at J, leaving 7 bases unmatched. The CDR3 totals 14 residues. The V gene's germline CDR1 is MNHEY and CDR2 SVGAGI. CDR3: CASKRQGIQNIQYF. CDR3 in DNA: TGTGCCAGCAAAAGACAGGGGATTCAAAACATTCAGTACTTC.

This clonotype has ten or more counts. The CDR3 here is CASSALAANTGELFF. The CDR3 nucleotides read TGCGCCAGCAGCGCTCTAGCCGCGAACACCGGGGAGCTGTTTTTT. The V gene is TRBV5-1, the J gene TRBJ2-2, with D possibly TRBD2 on 5 matching bases. Trimming left V 4 bases short and J 0 bases short, with 10 bases between. The CDR3 spans 15 residues. The V gene's germline CDR1 is SGHRS and CDR2 YFSETQ.

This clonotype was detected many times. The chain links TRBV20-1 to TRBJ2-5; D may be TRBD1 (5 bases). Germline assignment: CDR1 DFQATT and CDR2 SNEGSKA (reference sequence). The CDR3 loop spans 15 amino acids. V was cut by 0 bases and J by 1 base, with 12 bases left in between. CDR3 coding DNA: TGCAGTGCTAGAGATCCTCTCGACAGCCAAGAGACCCAGTACTTC. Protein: CSARDPLDSQETQYF.

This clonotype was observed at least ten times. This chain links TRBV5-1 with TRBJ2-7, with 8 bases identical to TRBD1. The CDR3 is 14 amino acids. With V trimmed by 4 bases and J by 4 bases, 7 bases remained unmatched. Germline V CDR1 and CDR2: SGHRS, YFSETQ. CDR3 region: CASSGQGARYEQYF. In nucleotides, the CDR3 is TGCGCCAGCAGCGGCCAGGGGGCTCGGTACGAGCAGTACTTC.

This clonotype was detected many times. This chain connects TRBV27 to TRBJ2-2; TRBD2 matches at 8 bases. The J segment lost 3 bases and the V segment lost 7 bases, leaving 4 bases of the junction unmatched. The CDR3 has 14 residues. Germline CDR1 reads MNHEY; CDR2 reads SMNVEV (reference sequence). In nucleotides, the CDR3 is TGTGCCAGCACCCCGGGGGGGTACACCGGGGAGCTGTTTTTT. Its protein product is CASTPGGYTGELFF.

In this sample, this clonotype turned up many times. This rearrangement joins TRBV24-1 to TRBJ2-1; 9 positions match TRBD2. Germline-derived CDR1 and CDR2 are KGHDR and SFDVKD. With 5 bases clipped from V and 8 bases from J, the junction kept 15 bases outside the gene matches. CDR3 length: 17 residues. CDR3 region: CATSAMRGRERVDEQFF. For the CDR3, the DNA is TGTGCCACCAGTGCAATGCGCGGGAGGGAACGGGTAGATGAGCAGTTCTTC.

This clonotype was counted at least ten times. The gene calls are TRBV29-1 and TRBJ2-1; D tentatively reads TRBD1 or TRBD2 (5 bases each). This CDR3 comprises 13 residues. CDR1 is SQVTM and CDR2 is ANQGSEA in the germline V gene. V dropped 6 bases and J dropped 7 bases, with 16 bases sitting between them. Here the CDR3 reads CSVFPGPRNEQFF. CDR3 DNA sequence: TGCAGCGTATTTCCGGGGCCGCGGAATGAGCAGTTCTTC.

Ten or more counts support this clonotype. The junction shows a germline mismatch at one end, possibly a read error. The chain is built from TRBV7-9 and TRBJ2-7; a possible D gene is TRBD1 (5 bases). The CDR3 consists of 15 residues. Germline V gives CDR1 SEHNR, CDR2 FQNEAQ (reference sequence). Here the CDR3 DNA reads TGTGCCAGCAGCCCAACAACCGGCATGCCCAAACAGGTTCACTTC. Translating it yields CASSPTTGMPKQVHF.

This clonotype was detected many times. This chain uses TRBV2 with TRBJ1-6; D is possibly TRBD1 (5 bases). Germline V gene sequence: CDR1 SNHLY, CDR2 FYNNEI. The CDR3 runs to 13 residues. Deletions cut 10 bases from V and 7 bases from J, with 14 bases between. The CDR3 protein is CATRGGRNSPLHF. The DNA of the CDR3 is TGTGCCACCCGGGGGGGAAGGAATTCACCCCTCCACTTT.

CDR3 amino acids: CASSRAGHRGNEAFF. In DNA, the CDR3 is TGCGCCAGCAGCAGGGCAGGTCATCGGGGAAATGAAGCTTTCTTT. The V and J genes are TRBV5-1 and TRBJ1-1; D is unclear. Germline-derived CDR1 and CDR2 are SGHRS and YFSETQ. Trimming shortened V by 4 bases and J by 7 bases, and 20 bases separated the two germline ends. The CDR3 has 15 residues. Complete variable domain (other parts from reference TRBV5-1 and TRBJ1-1): KAGVTQTPRYLIKTRGQQVTLSCSPISGHRSVSWYQQTPGQGLQFLFEYFSETQRNKGNFPGRFSGRQFSNSRSEMNVSTLELGDSALYLCASSRAGHRGNEAFFGQGTRLTVV.

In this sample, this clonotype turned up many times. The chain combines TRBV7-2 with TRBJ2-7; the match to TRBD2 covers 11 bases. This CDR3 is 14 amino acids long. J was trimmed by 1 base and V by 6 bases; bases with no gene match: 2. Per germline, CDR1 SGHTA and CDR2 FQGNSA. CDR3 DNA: TGTGCCAGCAGTGGGACTAGCGGTTCCTACGAGCAGTACTTC. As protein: CASSGTSGSYEQYF.

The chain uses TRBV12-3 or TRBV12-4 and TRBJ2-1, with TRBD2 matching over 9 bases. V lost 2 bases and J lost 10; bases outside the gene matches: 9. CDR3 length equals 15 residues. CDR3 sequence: CASSLRIAGAGEQFF. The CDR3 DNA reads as TGTGCCAGCAGTTTAAGGATAGCGGGAGCAGGAGAGCAGTTCTTC.

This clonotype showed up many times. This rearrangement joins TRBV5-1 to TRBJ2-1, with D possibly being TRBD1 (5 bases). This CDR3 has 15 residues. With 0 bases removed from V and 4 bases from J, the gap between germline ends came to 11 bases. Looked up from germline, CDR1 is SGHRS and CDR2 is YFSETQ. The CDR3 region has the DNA TGCGCCAGCAGCTTGGGACAGACCTTATACAATGAGCAGTTCTTC. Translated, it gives CASSLGQTLYNEQFF. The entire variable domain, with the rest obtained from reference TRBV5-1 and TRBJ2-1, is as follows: KAGVTQTPRYLIKTRGQQVTLSCSPISGHRSVSWYQQTPGQGLQFLFEYFSETQRNKGNFPGRFSGRQFSNSRSEMNVSTLELGDSALYLCASSLGQTLYNEQFFGPGTRLTVL.

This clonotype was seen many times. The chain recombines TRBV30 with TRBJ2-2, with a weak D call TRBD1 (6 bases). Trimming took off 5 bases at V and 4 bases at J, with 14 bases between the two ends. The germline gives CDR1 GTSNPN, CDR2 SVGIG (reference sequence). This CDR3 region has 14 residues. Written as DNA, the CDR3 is TGTGCCTGGTATACAGGGCTGGGCACCGGGGAGCTGTTTTTT. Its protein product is CAWYTGLGTGELFF.

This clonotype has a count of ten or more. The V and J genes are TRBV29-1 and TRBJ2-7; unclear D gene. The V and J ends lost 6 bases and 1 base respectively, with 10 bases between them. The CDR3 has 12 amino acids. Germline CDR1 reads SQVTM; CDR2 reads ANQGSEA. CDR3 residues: CSVGPSSYEQYF. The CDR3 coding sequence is TGCAGCGTCGGTCCCAGTTCCTACGAGCAGTACTTC.

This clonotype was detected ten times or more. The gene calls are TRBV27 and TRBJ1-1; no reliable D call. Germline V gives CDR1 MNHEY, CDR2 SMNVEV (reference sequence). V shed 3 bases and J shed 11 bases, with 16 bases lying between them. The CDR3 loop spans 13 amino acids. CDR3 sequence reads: CASSLAGPRPAFF. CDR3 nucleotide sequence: TGTGCCAGCAGTTTGGCAGGCCCCCGTCCGGCTTTCTTT.

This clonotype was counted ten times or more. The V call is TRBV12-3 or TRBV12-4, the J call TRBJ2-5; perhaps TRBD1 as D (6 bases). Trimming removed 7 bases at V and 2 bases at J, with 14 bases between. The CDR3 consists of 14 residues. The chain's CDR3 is CASTVQGLQETQYF. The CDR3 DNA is TGTGCCAGCACCGTACAGGGCCTTCAAGAGACCCAGTACTTC.

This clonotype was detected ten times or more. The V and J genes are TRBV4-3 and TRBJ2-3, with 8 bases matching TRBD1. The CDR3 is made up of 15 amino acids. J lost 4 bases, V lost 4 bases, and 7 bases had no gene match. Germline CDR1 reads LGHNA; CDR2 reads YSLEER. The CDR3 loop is CASSPQGAGPDTQYF. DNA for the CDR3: TGCGCCAGCAGCCCCCAGGGGGCGGGACCAGATACGCAGTATTTT.

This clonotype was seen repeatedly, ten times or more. The CDR3 DNA reads TGTGCCAGCAGCGTACCGAGGGCTGGGGCCAACGTCCTGACTTTC. This encodes CASSVPRAGANVLTF. This rearrangement joins TRBV9 to TRBJ2-6; TRBD2 is a possible D gene (5 bases). This CDR3 is built from 15 residues. V shed 1 base and J shed 2 bases, with 7 bases lying between them. In germline, CDR1 is SGDLS, CDR2 YYNGEE.

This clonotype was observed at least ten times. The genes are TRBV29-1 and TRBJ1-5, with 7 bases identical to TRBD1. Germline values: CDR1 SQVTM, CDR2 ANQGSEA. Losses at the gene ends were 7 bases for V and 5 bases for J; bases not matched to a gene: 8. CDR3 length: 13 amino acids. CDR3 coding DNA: TGCAGCGGTGGGACAGCGCGGGATCAGCCCCAGCATTTT. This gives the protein CSGGTARDQPQHF. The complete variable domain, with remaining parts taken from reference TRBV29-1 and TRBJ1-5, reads SAVISQKPSRDICQRGTSLTIQCQVDSQVTMMFWYRQQPGQSLTLIATANQGSEATYESGFVIDKFPISRPNLTFSTLTVSNMSPEDSSIYLCSGGTARDQPQHFGDGTRLSIL.

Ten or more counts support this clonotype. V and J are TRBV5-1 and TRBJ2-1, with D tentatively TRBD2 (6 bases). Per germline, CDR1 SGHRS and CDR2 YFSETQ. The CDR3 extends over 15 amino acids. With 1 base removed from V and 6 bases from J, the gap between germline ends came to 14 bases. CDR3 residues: CASSLLASVGNEQFF. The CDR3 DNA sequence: TGCGCCAGCAGCTTGTTGGCTAGCGTTGGCAATGAGCAGTTCTTC.

CDR3 loop: CASSPPGVTEAFF. CDR3 DNA sequence: TGTGCCAGCAGCCCCCCAGGGGTCACTGAAGCTTTCTTT. The chain carries TRBV11-2 and TRBJ1-1, with D maybe TRBD1 (6 bases). This CDR3 comprises 13 residues. Germline V gives CDR1 SGHAT, CDR2 FQNNGV. The V gene lost 5 bases and the J gene lost 4 bases, with 11 bases spanning the gap. Full variable domain (rest looked up from reference TRBV11-2 and TRBJ1-1): EAGVAQSPRYKIIEKRQSVAFWCNPISGHATLYWYQQILGQGPKLLIQFQNNGVVDDSQLPKDRFSAERLKGVDSTLKIQPAKLEDSAVYLCASSPPGVTEAFFGQGTRLTVV.